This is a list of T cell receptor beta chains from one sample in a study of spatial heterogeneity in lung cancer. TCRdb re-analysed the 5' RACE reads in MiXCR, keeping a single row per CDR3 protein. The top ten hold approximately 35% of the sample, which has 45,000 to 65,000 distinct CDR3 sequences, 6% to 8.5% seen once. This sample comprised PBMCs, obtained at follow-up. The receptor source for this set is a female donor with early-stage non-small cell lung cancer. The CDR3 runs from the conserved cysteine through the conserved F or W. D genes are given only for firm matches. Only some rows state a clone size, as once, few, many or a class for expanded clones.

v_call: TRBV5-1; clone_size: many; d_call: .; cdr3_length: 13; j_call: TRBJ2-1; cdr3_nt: TGCGCCAGCAGCCTAGACAGTAACAATGAGCAGTTCTTC; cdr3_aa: CASSLDSNNEQFF
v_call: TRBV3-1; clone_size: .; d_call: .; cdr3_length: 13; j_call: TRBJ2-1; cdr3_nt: TGTGCCAGCAGCCAATTCTCCGGGCTAGAGCAGTTCTTC; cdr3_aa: CASSQFSGLEQFF
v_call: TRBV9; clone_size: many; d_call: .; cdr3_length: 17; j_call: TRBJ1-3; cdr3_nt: TGTGCCAGCAGCGTAGCAATGGGACGGTCCTCTGGAAACACCATATATTTT; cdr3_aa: CASSVAMGRSSGNTIYF
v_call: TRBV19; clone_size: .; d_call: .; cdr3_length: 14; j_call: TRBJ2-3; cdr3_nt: TGTGCCAGTAGGGTCGACAGAATCACAGATACGCAGTATTTT; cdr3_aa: CASRVDRITDTQYF
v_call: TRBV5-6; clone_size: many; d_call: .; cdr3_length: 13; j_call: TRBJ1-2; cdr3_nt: TGTGCCAGCAGCGCGACAGCAAACTATGGCTACACCTTC; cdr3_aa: CASSATANYGYTF
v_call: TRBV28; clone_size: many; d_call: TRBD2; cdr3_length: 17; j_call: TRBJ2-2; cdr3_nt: TGTGCCAGCAGTGGGCACCGGGGGGGCTCAAACACCGGGGAGCTGTTTTTT; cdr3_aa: CASSGHRGGSNTGELFF
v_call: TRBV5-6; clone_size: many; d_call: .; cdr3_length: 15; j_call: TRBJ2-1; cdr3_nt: TGTGCCAGCAGCTTGAGGCCTAGCAACTACAATGAGCAGTTCTTC; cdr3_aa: CASSLRPSNYNEQFF
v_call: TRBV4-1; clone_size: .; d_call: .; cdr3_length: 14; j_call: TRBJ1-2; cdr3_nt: TGCGCCAGCAGCCAAGTCGACCTGGACTATGGCTACACCTTC; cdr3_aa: CASSQVDLDYGYTF
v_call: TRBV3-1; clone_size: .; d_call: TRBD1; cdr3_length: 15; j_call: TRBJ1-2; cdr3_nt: TGTGCCAGCAGCCCAGGGGGGGCGGCTAACTATGGCTACACCTTC; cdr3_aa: CASSPGGAANYGYTF
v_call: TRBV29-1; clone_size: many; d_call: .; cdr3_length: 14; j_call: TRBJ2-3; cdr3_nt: TGCAGCGTTGAAGGGGCAGGGCTACAGGATACGCAGTATTTT; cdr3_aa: CSVEGAGLQDTQYF
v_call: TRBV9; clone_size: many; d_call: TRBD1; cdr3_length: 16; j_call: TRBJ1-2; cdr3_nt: TGTGCCAGCAGTGAAGGGCGGGACAGGGGGACCTATGGCTACACCTTC; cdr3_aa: CASSEGRDRGTYGYTF
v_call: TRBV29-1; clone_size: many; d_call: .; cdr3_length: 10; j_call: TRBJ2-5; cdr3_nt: TGCAGCGTTAAATACGAGACCCAGTACTTC; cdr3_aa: CSVKYETQYF
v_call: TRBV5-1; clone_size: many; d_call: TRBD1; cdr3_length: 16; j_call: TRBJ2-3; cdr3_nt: TGCGCCAGCAGCATCACGCCAACAGGGGATGGAGATACGCAGTATTTT; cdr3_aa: CASSITPTGDGDTQYF
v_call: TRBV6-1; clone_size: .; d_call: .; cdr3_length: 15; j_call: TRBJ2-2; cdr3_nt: TGTGCCACCTCCAGGTCGTTCGCGAACACCGGGGAGCTGTTTTTT; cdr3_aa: CATSRSFANTGELFF
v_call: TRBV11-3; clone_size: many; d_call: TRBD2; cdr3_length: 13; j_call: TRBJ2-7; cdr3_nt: TGTGCCAGCAGCTTAGGACTAGCGGACGAGCAGTACTTC; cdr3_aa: CASSLGLADEQYF
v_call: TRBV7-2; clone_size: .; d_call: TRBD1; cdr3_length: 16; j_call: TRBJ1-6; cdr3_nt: TGTGCCAGCAGACACAGACAGGGGGAAGAAAGTTCACCCCTCCACTTT; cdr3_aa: CASRHRQGEESSPLHF
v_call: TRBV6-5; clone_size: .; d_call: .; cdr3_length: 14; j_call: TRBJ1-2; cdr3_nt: TGTGCCAGCAGTTACTCGATTAACGGAGATGGCTACACCTTC; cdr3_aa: CASSYSINGDGYTF
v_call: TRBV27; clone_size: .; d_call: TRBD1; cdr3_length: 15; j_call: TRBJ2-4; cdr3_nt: TGTGCCAGCAGTTTGCAGGGGGCGGCCAAAAACATTCAGTACTTC; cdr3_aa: CASSLQGAAKNIQYF
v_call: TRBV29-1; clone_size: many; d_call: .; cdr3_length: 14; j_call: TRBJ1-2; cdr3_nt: TGCAGCGTCAACTCCCGGGGGCTCCCGGATGGCTACACCTTC; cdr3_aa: CSVNSRGLPDGYTF
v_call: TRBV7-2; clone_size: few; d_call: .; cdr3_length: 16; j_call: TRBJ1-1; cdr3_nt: TGTGCCAGCAGCCCCCGGGCCACGACTTTGAACACTGAAGCTTTCTTT; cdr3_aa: CASSPRATTLNTEAFF
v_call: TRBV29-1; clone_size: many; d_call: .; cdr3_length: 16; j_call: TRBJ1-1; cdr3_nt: TGCAGCTACGCCCCCTTTGTTGGCAGACTGAACACTGAAGCTTTCTTT; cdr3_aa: CSYAPFVGRLNTEAFF
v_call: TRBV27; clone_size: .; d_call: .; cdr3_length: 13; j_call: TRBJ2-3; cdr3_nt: TGTGCCAGCATCCCACCTGGGACAGATACGCAGTATTTT; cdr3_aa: CASIPPGTDTQYF
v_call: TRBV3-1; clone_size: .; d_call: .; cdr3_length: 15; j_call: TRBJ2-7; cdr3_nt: TGTGCCAGCAGCCAAGAAATGGGCAGGGGTTCCGAGCAGTACTTC; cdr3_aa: CASSQEMGRGSEQYF
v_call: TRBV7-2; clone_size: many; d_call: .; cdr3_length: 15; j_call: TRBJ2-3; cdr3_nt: TGTGCCAGCAGCCAAGGGGCCTCCCGCACAGATACGCAGTATTTT; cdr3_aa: CASSQGASRTDTQYF
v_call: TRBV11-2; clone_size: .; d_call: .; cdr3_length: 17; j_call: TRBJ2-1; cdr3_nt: TGTGCCAGCAGCTTAGTCGCTCGAACCCTCTCCTTCCATGAGCAGTTCTTC; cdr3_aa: CASSLVARTLSFHEQFF
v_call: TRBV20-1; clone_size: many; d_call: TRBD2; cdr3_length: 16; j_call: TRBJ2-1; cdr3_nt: TGCAGTGCTGCAAAGACTAGCGGGGGTCTTCACAATGAGCAGTTCTTC; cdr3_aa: CSAAKTSGGLHNEQFF
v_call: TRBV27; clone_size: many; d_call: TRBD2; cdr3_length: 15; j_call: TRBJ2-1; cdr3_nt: TGTGCCAGCAGTCCACCTAGGGAGGGGCGGGGTGAGCAGTTCTTC; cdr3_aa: CASSPPREGRGEQFF
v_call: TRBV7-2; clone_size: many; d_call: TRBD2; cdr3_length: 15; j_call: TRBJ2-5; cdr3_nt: TGTGCCAGCAGCTGGATTAGGACTAGCCAAGAGACCCAGTACTTC; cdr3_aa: CASSWIRTSQETQYF
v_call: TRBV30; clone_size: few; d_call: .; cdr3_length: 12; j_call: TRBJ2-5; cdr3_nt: TGTGCCTGGAGTGTTTTAGGAGAGACCCAGTACTTC; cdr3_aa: CAWSVLGETQYF
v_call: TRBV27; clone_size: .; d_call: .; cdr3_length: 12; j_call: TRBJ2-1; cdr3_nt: TGTGCCAGCAGTAAGCCCAAGGGAGAGCAGTTCTTC; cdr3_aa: CASSKPKGEQFF
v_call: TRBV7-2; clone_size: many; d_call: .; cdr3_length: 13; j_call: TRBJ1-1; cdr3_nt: TGTGCCAGTGAGCGGCAGCTGAACACTGAAGCTTTCTTT; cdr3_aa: CASERQLNTEAFF
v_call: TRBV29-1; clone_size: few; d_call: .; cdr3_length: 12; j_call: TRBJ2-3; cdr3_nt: TGCAGCGTTGAAGAAGACACAGATACGCAGTATTTT; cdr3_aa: CSVEEDTDTQYF